This T cell receptor (beta chain) was observed in a study of T cell clonotyping in hematopoietic cell transplantation. Noted time point: recipient sample about 28 days before transplant, after cytoreduction. Recipient blood drawn about 28 days pretransplant and days 30, 100, 180 after. Here immunoSEQ multiplex PCR was the method, and the copy in TCRdb shows in-frame clones only, minus some. This table has about 49,000 clones, just over 85% appearing once. General study points: Recipient TCR diversity dropped after transplant; expanded clonotypes rose from day 30 to 180. CD4 and CD8 repertoire contributions could not be separated without sorting.

The CDR3 totals 14 residues. The V end was cut by 0 bases, the J end by 2 bases, with 7 bases between. Germline V gene sequence: CDR1 SGHDN, CDR2 FVKESK. This clone has a single count. Its antigen is currently unknown. The sequences come from peripheral blood mononuclear cells, collected before stem cell transplant. The chain is built from TRBV14 and TRBJ1-2; D is unclear. This TCR was recovered from a man aged 60 to 69 with biphenotypic leukemia. Some clones in this sample may be carry-over from other donors' samples. CDR3 coding DNA: TGTGCCAGCAGCCAAGATTACGCCAACTATGGCTACACCTTC. Protein: CASSQDYANYGYTF. The whole variable domain, remainder taken from reference TRBV14 and TRBJ1-2, is EAGVTQFPSHSVIEKGQTVTLRCDPISGHDNLYWYRRVMGKEIKFLLHFVKESKQDESGMPNNRFLAERTGGTYSTLKVQPAELEDSGVYFCASSQDYANYGYTFGSGTRLTVV.